This T cell receptor (beta chain) was found in a study of T cell changes during pregnancy in multiple sclerosis. TCRdb keeps only in-frame clones here, not all; method: immunoSEQ multiplex PCR. The table includes around 95,000 clones, 92% detected once. The CDR3 has 13 amino acids. CDR1 LNHDA and CDR2 SQIVND come from the germline V gene (reference sequence). V shed 7 bases and J shed 4 bases, with 11 bases lying between them. This sequence joins TRBV19 and TRBJ1-3; TRBD1 is a possible D gene (5 bases). The TCR was taken from a female donor with multiple sclerosis, enrolled in a pregnancy study. The sequencing here drew on peripheral blood, taken after pregnancy. The CDR3 here is CASTQGNGNTIYF. CDR3 in DNA: TGTGCCAGTACGCAGGGAAACGGAAACACCATATATTTT.